This T cell receptor (beta chain) comes out of a study of PD-1 blockade in classical Hodgkin lymphoma. The protocol was immunoSEQ multiplex PCR, while the TCRdb copy is restricted to in-frame clones and leaves out a portion. The data show over 25,000 clones, more than 60% seen once. This clone has only one observation. Additional DNA sequences in this sample encode the identical CDR3. Autologous stem cell transplantation was followed by relapse in every patient, and brentuximab vedotin exposure varied. The CDR3 is 13 amino acids. V lost 0 bases and J 1 base, leaving 3 bases between the germline ends. Germline CDR1 reads KGHSH; CDR2 reads LQKENI.

This clonotype was obtained from a human donor with classical Hodgkin lymphoma. This specimen was peripheral blood mononuclear cells (PBMCs), taken before the second cycle of nivolumab. The chain employs TRBV18 and TRBJ1-1; D remains ambiguous. This CDR3 is CASSPPGNTEAFF. Here the CDR3 DNA reads TGTGCCAGCTCACCACCTGGGAACACTGAAGCTTTCTTT.